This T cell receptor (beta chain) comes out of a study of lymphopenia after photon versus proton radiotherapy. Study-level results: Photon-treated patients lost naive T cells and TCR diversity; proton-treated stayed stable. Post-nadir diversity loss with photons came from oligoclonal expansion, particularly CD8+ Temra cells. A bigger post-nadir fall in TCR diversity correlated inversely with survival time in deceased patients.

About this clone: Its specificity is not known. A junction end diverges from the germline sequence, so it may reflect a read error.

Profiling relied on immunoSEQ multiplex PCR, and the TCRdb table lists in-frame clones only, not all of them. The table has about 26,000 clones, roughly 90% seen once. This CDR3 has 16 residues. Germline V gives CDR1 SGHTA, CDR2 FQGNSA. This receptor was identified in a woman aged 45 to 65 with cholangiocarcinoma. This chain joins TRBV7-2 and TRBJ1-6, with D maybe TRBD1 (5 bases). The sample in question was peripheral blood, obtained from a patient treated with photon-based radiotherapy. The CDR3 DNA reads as TGTGCCAGCAGTTTAGATCCCGCATTACCAGGGTCACCCCTCCACTTT. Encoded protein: CASSLDPALPGSPLHF.